The TCR beta chain described here comes from a study of beta chain features in type 1 diabetes. cDNA synthesis used the whole RNA isolate, giving expressed TCRB sequences. Repertoires were generated with immunoSEQ multiplex PCR, while TCRdb's copy carries only in-frame clones and drops some. This table has some 660,000 clones, roughly an eighth appearing once. Germline-derived CDR1 and CDR2 are SSHAT and FNYEAQ (reference sequence). CDR3 length equals 15 residues. Via CD45RO/CCR7/CD25/CD127/CD95/CD27, cells of the CD4+ naive, central memory, regulatory and stem cell-like memory subsets were sorted. In all sorted populations, purity surpassed 95%. Study findings and constraints: Moderately but significantly shorter TCRB CDR3s were found in Type 1 diabetes patients in all four CD4+ subsets.

This clone came up a few times. Its antigen is not identified. The junction shows a germline mismatch at one end, possibly a read error. Sequencing used naive CD4+ T cells from blood. This TCR derives from a man between 18 and 35 years old with type 1 diabetes. The chain joins TRBV7-7 to TRBJ2-5, with a tentative D call TRBD2 (5 bases). CDR3 in amino acids: CASSLHPGLQETQYF. The CDR3 DNA follows: TGTGCTAGCAGCTTACACCCCGGACTTCAAGAGACCCAGTACTTC.